This passage covers 5 T cell receptor beta chains from one sample sequenced in a study of tumor-infiltrating lymphocytes in primary liver carcinoma. Bulk tissue was left unsorted, and RNA and DNA were co-extracted from around 18-30 mg of it. TCR beta cDNA was reverse-transcribed from roughly 520 ng of total RNA. The reaction used a constant-region primer and ProtoScript II reverse transcriptase. Investigators got TCR beta libraries out of three nested multiplex PCR rounds, done with slightly modified ARM-PCR. The opening two PCR rounds, about 10 cycles each, paired TRBV1-TRBV30 forward primers with a C-beta reverse primer. One entry per CDR3 protein, called by TCRdb with MiXCR from the multiplex PCR reads. The data hold tens of thousands of distinct CDR3 sequences, with 75% to 80% observed a single time. Sequencing was performed on liver tumor tissue from sampling region 1. As for subset: tumor region T1, superior pole. The receptors come from a woman aged 25 to 39 with primary liver carcinoma and hepatitis B virus infection.

Concerning this clonotype: This CDR3 is missing its conserved last phenylalanine or tryptophan, likely due to a read error. It is unclear where the CDR3 begins or ends on the DNA, so no DNA is shown, and the CDR3 is as TCRdb lists it. V gene TRBV4-3 combines with J gene TRBJ1-2. A total of 14 residues make up the CDR3, ends included. Germline lookup yields CDR1 LGHNA and CDR2 YSLEER. The CDR3 protein is CASSAELEIYGFTS.

Notes on this clonotype: Germline is not matched at one junction end, which may reflect a read error. The rearrangement uses TRBV13 and TRBJ2-1, with D possibly matching TRBD1 (5 bases). Germline lookup yields CDR1 PRHDT and CDR2 FYEKMQ (reference sequence). CDR3 size: 13 residues. CDR3 DNA: TGTGCTAGCAGGGAAGGGAACGGCAATGGGCAGTTCTTC. It translates to CASREGNGNGQFF.

This chain uses TRBV29-1 with TRBJ1-2; D gene uncertain. This CDR3 is 11 amino acids long. The germline V gene encodes CDR1 SQVTM and CDR2 ANQGSEA. CDR3 bases: TGCAGTGCAAGGGTGAACTATGGCTACACCTTC. It encodes CSARVNYGYTF.

The rearrangement links TRBV11-2 to TRBJ1-1; a possible D gene is TRBD1 (6 bases). CDR3 length equals 11 residues. Germline CDR1 SGHAT, CDR2 FQNNGV. The V gene lost 11 bases and the J gene lost 8 bases, with 15 bases spanning the gap. CDR3 DNA sequence: TGTGCCGGTAGGCCCGGGACAGAAGCTTTCTTT. Encoded protein: CAGRPGTEAFF.

As regards this clonotype: Because the CDR3 is missing its conserved closing phenylalanine or tryptophan, this is likely a read error. The chain employs TRBV5-6 and TRBJ1-1; tentatively, D is TRBD1 (6 bases). The CDR3 covers 13 residues. The germline V gene has CDR1 SGHDT and CDR2 YYEEEE. V was shortened by 2 bases and J by 10 bases, with 15 bases between the two germline ends. This CDR3 is CASSFLGRRGAFL. The CDR3 coding sequence is TGTGCCAGCAGCTTTTTGGGTCGCAGGGGAGCTTTCCTT.